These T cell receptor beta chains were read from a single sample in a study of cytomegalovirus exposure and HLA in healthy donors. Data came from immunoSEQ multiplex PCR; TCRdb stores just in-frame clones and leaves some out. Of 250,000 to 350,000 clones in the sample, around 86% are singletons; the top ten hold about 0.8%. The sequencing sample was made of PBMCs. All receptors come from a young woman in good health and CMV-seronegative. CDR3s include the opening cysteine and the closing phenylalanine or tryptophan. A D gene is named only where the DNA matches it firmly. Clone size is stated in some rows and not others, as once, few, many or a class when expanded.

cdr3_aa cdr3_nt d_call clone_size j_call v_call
CASSLSVGAAEQYF TGTGCCAGCAGCCTAAGTGTGGGGGCAGCCGAGCAGTACTTC - - TRBJ2-7 TRBV9
CASSVLAVGNEQFF TGTGCCAGCTCAGTACTAGCGGTAGGAAATGAGCAGTTCTTC TRBD2 - TRBJ2-1 TRBV18
CASSLTGNTEAFF TGTGCCAGCAGTTTAACAGGGAATACTGAAGCTTTCTTT - - TRBJ1-1 TRBV27
CASSQAPSASSYNEQFF TGTGCCAGCAGCCAAGCCCCTAGCGCGAGCTCCTACAATGAGCAGTTCTTC - - TRBJ2-1 TRBV4-2
CASSPWGGGTEAFF TGTGCCAGCAGCCCTTGGGGGGGCGGCACTGAAGCTTTCTTT - - TRBJ1-1 TRBV7-2
CASSRQGNEQFF TGTGCCAGCAGCAGACAGGGCAATGAGCAGTTCTTC TRBD1 - TRBJ2-1 TRBV7-2
CASREAGGAYNEQFF TGTGCCAGCAGAGAAGCGGGAGGTGCCTACAATGAGCAGTTCTTC TRBD2 - TRBJ2-1 TRBV27
CASSESISAYEQYF TGCGCCAGCAGTGAGTCGATCAGTGCCTACGAGCAGTACTTC - - TRBJ2-7 TRBV10-2
CASSLVSSAYYEQYF TGTGCCAGCAGCTTAGTCTCTAGCGCCTACTACGAGCAGTACTTC - once TRBJ2-7 TRBV7-2
CASSLALLPREQYF TGCGCCAGCAGCTTGGCCTTACTTCCCCGCGAGCAGTACTTC - - TRBJ2-7 TRBV5-1
CASSGDSSYEQYF TGTGCCAGCAGCGGGGACAGCTCCTACGAGCAGTACTTC TRBD1 once TRBJ2-7 TRBV7-9
CASSRGTSGNNEQFF TGTGCCAGCAGCCGAGGGACTAGCGGGAATAATGAGCAGTTCTTC TRBD2 - TRBJ2-1 TRBV7-3